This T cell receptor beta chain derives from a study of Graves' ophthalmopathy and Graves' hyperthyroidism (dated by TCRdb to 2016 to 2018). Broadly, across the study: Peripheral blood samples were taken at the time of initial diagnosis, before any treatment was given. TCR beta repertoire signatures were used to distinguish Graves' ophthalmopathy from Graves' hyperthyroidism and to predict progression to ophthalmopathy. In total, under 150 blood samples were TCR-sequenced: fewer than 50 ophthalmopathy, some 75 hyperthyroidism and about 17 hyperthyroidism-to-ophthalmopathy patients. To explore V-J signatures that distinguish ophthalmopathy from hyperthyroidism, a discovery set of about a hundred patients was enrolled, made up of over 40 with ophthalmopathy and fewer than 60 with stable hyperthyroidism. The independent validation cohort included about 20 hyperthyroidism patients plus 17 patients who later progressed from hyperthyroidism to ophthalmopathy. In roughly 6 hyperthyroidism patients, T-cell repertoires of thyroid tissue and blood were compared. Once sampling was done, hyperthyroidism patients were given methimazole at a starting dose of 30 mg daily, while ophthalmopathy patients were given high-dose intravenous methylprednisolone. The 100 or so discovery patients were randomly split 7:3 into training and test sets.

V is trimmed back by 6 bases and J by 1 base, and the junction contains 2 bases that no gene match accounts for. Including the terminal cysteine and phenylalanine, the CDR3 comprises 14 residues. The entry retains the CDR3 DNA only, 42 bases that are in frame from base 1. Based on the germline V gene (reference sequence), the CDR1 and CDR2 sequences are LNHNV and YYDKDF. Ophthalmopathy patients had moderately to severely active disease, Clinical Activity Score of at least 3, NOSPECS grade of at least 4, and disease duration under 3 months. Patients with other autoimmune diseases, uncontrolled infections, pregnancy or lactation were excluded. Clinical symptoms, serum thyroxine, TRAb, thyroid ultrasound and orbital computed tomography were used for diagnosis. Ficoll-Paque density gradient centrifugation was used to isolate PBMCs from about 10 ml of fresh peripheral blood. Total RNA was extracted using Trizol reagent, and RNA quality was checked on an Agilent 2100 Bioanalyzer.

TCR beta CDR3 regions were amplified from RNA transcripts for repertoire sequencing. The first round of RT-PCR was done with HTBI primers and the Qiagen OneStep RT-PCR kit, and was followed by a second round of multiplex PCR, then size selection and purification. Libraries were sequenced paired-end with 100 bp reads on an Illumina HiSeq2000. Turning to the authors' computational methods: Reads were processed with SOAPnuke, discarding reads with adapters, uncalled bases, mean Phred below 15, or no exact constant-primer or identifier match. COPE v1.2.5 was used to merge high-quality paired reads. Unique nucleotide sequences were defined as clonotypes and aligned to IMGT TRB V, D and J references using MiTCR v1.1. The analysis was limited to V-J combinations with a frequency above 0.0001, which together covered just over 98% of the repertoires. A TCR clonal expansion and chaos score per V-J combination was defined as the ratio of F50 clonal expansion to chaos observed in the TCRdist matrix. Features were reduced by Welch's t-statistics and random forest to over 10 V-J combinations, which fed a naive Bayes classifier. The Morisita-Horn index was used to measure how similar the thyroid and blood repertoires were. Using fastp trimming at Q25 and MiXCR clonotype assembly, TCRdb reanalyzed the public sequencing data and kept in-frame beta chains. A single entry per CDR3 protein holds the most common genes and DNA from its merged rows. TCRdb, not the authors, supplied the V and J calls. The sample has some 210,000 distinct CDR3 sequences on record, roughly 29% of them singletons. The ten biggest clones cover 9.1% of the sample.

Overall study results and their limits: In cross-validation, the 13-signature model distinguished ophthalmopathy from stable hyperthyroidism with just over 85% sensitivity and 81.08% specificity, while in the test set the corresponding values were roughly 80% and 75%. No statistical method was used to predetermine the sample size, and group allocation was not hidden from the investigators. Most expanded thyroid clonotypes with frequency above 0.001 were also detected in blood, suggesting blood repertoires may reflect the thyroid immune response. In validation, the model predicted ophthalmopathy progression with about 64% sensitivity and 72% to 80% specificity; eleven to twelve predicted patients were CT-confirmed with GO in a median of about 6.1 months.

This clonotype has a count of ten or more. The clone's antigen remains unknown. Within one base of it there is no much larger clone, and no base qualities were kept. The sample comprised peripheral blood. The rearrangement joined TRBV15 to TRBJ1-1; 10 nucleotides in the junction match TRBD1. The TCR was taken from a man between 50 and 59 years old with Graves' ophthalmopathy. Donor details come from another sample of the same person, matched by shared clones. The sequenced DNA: TGTGCCACCAGTCGGACAGGGGGGAACACTGAAGCTTTCTTT. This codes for CATSRTGGNTEAFF. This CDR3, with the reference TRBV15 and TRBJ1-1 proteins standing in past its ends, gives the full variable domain DAMVIQNPRYQVTQFGKPVTLSCSQTLNHNVMYWYQQKSSQAPKLLFHYYDKDFNNEADTPDNFQSRRPNTSFCFLDIRSPGLGDTAMYLCATSRTGGNTEAFFGQGTRLTVV.